The clone carrying this T cell receptor (beta chain) was counted once. TCRdb's table, derived via immunoSEQ multiplex PCR, lists solely in-frame clones and lacks some. Among about 130,000 clones listed, around 90% were seen once. The CDR3 has 15 amino acids. Germline CDR1 SGHVS, CDR2 FNYEAQ. V lost 5 bases, J lost 4 bases, and 5 bases stayed unmatched. These data come from a study of T cell responses to AZD1222 COVID-19 vaccine. The V gene is TRBV7-6, the J gene TRBJ1-5, with TRBD1 matching over 10 bases. This specimen consisted of peripheral blood, obtained on day 0 of MenACWY control vaccination. This receptor was taken from an adult in good health. The CDR3 is CASSRGTGDNQPQHF. In DNA, the CDR3 is TGTGCCAGCAGCCGAGGGACAGGGGATAATCAGCCCCAGCATTTT.